This T cell receptor (beta chain) was observed in a study of T cells after yellow fever vaccination. CDR1 is LGHNA, CDR2 YSLEER, per germline. The CDR3 covers 17 residues. V gave up 0 bases and J gave up 6 bases, with 19 bases separating them. Whole-study results and caveats: Re-detected after boosting: most primary clones, around 97% of CD4 and roughly 88% of CD8. Though it reached lower strength, the secondary response hit its peak faster, day 5 versus 15.

TCRdb used MiXCR to reprocess the 5' RACE reads, holding one entry per CDR3 protein. The table shows some 120,000 distinct CDR3 sequences, with 8% to 10% occurring only once. This clonotype came up many times. Its antigen remains unknown. This specimen consisted of CD8+ T cells sorted from PBMCs, obtained on the day of the yellow fever booster vaccination. This TCR was recovered from a man between 18 and 29 years old who received the YFV17D yellow fever vaccine. The chain joins TRBV4-3 to TRBJ2-3; D is undetermined. The CDR3: CASSQDGKVNPMDTQYF. In nucleotides, the CDR3 is TGCGCCAGCAGCCAAGATGGAAAGGTAAACCCGATGGATACGCAGTATTTT.